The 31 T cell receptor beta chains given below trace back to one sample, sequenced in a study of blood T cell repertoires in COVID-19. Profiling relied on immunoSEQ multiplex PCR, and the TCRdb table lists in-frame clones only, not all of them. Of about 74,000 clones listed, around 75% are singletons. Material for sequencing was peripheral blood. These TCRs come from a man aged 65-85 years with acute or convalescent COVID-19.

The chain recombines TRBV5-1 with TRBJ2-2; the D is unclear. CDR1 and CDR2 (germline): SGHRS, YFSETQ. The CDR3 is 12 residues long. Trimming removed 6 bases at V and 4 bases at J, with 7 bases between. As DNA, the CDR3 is TGCGCCAGCAAAGTCGGCACCGGGGAGCTGTTTTTT. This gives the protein CASKVGTGELFF. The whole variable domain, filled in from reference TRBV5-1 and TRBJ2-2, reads KAGVTQTPRYLIKTRGQQVTLSCSPISGHRSVSWYQQTPGQGLQFLFEYFSETQRNKGNFPGRFSGRQFSNSRSEMNVSTLELGDSALYLCASKVGTGELFFGEGSRLTVL.

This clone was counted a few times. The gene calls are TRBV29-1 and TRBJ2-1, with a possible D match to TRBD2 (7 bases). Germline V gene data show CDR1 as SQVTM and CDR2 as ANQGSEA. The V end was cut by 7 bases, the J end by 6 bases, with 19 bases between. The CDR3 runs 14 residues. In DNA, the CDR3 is TGCAGCGGGAAGGGGGGGGTTTGGAGCAATGAGCAGTTCTTC. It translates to CSGKGGVWSNEQFF.

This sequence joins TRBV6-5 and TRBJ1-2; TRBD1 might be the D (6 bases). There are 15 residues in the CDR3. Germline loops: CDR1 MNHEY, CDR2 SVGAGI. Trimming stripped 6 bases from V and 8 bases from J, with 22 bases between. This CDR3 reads CASSSGTLSFDGYTF. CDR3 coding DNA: TGTGCCAGCAGCTCCGGGACATTGTCGTTTGACGGCTACACCTTC.

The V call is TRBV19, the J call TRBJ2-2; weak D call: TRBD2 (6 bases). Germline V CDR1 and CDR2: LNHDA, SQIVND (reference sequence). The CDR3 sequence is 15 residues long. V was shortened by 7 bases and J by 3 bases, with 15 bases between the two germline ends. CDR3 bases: TGTGCCAGTACCCCAGAAGGAGGGTACACCGGGGAGCTGTTTTTT. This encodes CASTPEGGYTGELFF.

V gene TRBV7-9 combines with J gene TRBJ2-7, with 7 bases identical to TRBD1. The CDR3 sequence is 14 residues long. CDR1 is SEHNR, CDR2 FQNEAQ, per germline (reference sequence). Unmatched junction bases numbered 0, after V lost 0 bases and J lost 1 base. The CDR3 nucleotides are TGTGCCAGCAGCTTAGCGGGACAGTCCTACGAGCAGTACTTC. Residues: CASSLAGQSYEQYF.

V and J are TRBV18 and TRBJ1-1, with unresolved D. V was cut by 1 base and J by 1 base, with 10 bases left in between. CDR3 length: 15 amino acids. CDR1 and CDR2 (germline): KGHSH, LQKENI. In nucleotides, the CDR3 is TGTGCCAGCTCACCACAGCGGGGAGGGAACACTGAAGCTTTCTTT. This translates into CASSPQRGGNTEAFF.

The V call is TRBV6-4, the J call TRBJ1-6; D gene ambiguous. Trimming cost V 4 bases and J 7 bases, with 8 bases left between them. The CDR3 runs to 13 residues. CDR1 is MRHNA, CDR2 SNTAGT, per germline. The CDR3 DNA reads TGTGCCAGCAGTGCGTCCAGGAATTCACCCCTCCACTTT. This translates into CASSASRNSPLHF.

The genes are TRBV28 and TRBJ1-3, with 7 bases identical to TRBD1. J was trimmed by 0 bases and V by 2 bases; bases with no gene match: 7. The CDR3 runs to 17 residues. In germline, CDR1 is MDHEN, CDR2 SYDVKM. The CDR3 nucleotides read TGTGCCAGCAGTTTACCGAGGGGGCCCAGCTCTGGAAACACCATATATTTT. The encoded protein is CASSLPRGPSSGNTIYF.

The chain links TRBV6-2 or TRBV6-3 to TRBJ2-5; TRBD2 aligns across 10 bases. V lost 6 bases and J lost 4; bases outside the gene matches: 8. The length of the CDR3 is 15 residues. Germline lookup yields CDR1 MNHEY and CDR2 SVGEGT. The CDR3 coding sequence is TGTGCCAGCAGCTGGACTAGCGGAGGGGGAGAGACCCAGTACTTC. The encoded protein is CASSWTSGGGETQYF.

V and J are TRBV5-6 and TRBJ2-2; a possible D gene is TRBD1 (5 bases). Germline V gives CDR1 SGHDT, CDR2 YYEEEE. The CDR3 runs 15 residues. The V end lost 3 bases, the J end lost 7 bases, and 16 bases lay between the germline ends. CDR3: CASSSYSRDVGELFF. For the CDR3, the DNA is TGTGCCAGCAGCTCTTACTCCAGGGATGTCGGGGAGCTGTTTTTT. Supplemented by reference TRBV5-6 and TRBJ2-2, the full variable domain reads DAGVTQSPTHLIKTRGQQVTLRCSPKSGHDTVSWYQQALGQGPQFIFQYYEEEERQRGNFPDRFSGHQFPNYSSELNVNALLLGDSALYLCASSSYSRDVGELFFGEGSRLTVL.

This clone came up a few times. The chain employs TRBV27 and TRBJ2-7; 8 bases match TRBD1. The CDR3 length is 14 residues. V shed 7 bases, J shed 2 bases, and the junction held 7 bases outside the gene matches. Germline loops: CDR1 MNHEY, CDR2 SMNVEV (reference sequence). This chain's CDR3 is CASKLGQGTYEQYF. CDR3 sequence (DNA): TGTGCCAGCAAGTTAGGACAGGGAACCTACGAGCAGTACTTC.

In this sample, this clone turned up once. The CDR3 region has the DNA TGTGCCAGCAGCGCTGGACAGGGGATCACCGGGGAGCTGTTTTTT. This gives the protein CASSAGQGITGELFF. The chain employs TRBV9 and TRBJ2-2; 9 positions agree with TRBD1. V lost 3 bases and J lost 4; bases outside the gene matches: 4. From germline, CDR1 is SGDLS and CDR2 YYNGEE. CDR3 length equals 15 residues.

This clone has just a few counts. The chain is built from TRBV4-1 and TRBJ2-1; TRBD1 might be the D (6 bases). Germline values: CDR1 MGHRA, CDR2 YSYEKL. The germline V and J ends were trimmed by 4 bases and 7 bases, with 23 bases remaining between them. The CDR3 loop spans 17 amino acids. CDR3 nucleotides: TGCGCCAGCAGCCTCCGTTTCCAGACAGGCGGTTGGAATGAGCAGTTCTTC. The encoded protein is CASSLRFQTGGWNEQFF.

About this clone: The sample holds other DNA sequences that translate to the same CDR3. The CDR3 loop is CASSLDQGGELFF. Written as DNA, the CDR3 is TGCGCCAGCAGCTTGGATCAGGGAGGGGAGCTGTTTTTT. This sequence joins TRBV5-1 and TRBJ2-2; D might be TRBD1 (5 bases). The V end was cut by 0 bases, the J end by 8 bases, with 8 bases between. The CDR3 length is 13 residues. Germline V gene data show CDR1 as SGHRS and CDR2 as YFSETQ.

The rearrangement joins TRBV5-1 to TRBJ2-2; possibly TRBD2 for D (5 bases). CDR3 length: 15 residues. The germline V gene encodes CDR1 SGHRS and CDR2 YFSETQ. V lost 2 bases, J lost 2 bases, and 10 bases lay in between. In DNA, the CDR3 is TGCGCCAGCAGCTTAGGTAGCGTTAACACCGGGGAGCTGTTTTTT. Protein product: CASSLGSVNTGELFF.

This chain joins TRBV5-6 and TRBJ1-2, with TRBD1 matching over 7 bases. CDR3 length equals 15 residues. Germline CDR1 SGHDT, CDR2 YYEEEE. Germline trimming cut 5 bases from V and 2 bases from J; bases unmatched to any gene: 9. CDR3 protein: CASSPGQMLNYGYTF. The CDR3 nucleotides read TGTGCCAGCAGTCCGGGACAGATGCTGAACTATGGCTACACCTTC.

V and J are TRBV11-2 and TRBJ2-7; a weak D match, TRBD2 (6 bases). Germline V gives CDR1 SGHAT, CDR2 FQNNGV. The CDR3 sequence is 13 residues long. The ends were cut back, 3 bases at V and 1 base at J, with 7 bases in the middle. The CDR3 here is CASSLGGSYEQYF. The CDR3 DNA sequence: TGTGCCAGCAGCTTGGGAGGATCCTACGAGCAGTACTTC. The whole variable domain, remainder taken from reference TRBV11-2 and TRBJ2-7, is EAGVAQSPRYKIIEKRQSVAFWCNPISGHATLYWYQQILGQGPKLLIQFQNNGVVDDSQLPKDRFSAERLKGVDSTLKIQPAKLEDSAVYLCASSLGGSYEQYFGPGTRLTVT.

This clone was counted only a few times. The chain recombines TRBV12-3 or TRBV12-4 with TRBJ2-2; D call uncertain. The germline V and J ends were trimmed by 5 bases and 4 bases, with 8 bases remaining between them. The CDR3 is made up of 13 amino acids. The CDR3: CASSPPSTGELFF. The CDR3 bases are TGTGCCAGCAGTCCCCCTTCCACCGGGGAGCTGTTTTTT.

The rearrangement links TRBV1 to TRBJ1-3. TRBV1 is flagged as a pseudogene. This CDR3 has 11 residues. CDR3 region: CTSSQDVTIYF. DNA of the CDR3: TGCACCAGCAGCCAAGATGTAACCATATATTTT.

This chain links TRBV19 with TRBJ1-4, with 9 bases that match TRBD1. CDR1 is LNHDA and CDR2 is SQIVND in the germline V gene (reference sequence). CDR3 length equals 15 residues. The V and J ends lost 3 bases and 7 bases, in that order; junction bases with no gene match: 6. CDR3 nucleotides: TGTGCCAGTAGTATTGCGGGACAGGGAGGTGAAAAACTGTTTTTT. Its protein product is CASSIAGQGGEKLFF. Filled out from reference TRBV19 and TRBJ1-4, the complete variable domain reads DGGITQSPKYLFRKEGQNVTLSCEQNLNHDAMYWYRQDPGQGLRLIYYSQIVNDFQKGDIAEGYSVSREKKESFPLTVTSAQKNPTAFYLCASSIAGQGGEKLFFGSGTQLSVL.

The CDR3, as DNA: TGTGCCAGCTCGGGGCAGACTAGCGACTCCTACAATGAGCAGTTCTTC. As protein: CASSGQTSDSYNEQFF. The J gene is TRBJ2-1, the V gene TRBV28, with 8 bases aligning to TRBD2. The germline gives CDR1 MDHEN, CDR2 SYDVKM. V dropped 8 bases and J dropped 0; count of bases not matched to a gene: 9. The CDR3 contains 16 residues.

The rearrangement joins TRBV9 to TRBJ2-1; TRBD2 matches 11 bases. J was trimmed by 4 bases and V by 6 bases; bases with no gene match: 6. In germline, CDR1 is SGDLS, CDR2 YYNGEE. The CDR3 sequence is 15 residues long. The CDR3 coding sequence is TGTGCCAGCACCTCTAGCGGGAGGCAATACAATGAGCAGTTCTTC. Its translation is CASTSSGRQYNEQFF.

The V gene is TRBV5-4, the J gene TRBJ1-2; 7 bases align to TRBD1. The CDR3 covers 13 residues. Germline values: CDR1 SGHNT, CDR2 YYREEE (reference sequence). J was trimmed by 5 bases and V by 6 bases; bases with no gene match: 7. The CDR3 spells CASTIDRVYGYTF. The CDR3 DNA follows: TGTGCCAGCACCATAGACAGGGTTTATGGCTACACCTTC.

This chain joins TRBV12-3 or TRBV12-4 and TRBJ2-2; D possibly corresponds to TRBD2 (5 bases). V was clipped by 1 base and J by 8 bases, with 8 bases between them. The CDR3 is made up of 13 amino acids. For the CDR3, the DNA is TGTGCCAGCAGTTTAGAGCGGTTGGGGGAGCTGTTTTTT. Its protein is CASSLERLGELFF.

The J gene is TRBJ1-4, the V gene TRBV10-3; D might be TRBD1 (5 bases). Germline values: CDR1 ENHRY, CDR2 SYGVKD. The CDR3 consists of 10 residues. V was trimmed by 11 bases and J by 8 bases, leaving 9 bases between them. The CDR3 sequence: CAAGGEKLFF. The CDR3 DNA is TGTGCCGCGGGGGGGGAAAAACTGTTTTTT.

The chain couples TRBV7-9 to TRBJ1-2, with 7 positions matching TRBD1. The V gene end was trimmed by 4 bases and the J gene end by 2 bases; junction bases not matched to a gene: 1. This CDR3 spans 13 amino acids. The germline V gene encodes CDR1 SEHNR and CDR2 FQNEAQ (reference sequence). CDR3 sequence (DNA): TGTGCCAGCAGCTCGACAGGGAACTATGGCTACACCTTC. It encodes CASSSTGNYGYTF.

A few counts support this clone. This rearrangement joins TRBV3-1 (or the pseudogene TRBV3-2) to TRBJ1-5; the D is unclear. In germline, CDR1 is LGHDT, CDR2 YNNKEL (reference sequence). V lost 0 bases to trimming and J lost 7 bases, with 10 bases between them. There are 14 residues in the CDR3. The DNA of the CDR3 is TGTGCCAGCAGCCAAGATGCAGGTTTGCAGCCCCAGCATTTT. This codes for CASSQDAGLQPQHF.

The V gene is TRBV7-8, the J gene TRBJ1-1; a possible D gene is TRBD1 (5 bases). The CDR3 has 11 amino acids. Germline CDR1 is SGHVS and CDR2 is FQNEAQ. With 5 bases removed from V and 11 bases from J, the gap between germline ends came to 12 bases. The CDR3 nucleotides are TGTGCCAGCAGCCTAGGGGTCGGGGCTTTCTTT. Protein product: CASSLGVGAFF.

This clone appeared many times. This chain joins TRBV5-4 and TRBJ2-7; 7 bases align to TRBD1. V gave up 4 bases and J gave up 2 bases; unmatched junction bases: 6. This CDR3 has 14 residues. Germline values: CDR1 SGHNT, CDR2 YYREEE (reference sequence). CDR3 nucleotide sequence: TGTGCCAGCAGCCAGGGGGAGTCCCCCTACGAGCAGTACTTC. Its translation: CASSQGESPYEQYF.

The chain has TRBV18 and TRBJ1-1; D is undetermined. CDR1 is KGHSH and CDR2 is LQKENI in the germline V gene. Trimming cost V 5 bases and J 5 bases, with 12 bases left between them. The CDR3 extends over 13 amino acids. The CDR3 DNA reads TGTGCCAGCTCAGCGGAGGGAGGTACTGAAGCTTTCTTT. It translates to CASSAEGGTEAFF.

CDR3 protein: CASSLAGKTYNEQFF. The DNA of the CDR3 is TGTGCCAGCAGCCTAGCGGGCAAGACGTACAATGAGCAGTTCTTC. V is TRBV3-1 (or the pseudogene TRBV3-2) and J is TRBJ2-1; the match to TRBD2 covers 7 bases. Looked up from germline, CDR1 is LGHDT and CDR2 is YNNKEL (reference sequence). V lost 4 bases to trimming and J lost 4 bases; unmatched junction nucleotides: 7. The CDR3 is 15 residues long.